This entry is about one T cell receptor beta chain. The sample is drawn from a study of spatial heterogeneity in lung cancer. In the study overall: Each distinct TCR and UMI combination averaged more than ten appearances in raw reads.

MiXCR, run by TCRdb on the 5' RACE reads, gives a single entry per CDR3 protein. The sample includes tens of thousands of distinct CDR3 sequences, 6.3% of them seen just once. Germline-derived CDR1 and CDR2 are KGHSH and LQKENI. V shed 3 bases, J shed 8 bases, and the junction held 7 bases outside the gene matches. This CDR3 has 14 amino acids. Time point given: sample taken at primary tumor resection. Samples were obtained from roughly 65 donors, all untreated early-stage non-small cell lung cancer patients. The sequence was collected from a female donor with early-stage non-small cell lung cancer. The rearrangement links TRBV18 to TRBJ2-1, with 7 bases lining up with TRBD2. This sample comprised PBMCs, obtained at surgery. CDR3 in amino acids: CASSPTLGGDEQFF. Written as DNA, the CDR3 is TGTGCCAGCTCACCCACCCTGGGGGGGGATGAGCAGTTCTTC.